Each of the 9 T cell receptor beta chains below was sequenced from the same sample in a study of blood T cell repertoires in COVID-19. Data came from immunoSEQ multiplex PCR; TCRdb stores just in-frame clones and leaves some out. Among around 200,000 clones, approximately 87% were seen once, and the ten largest hold approximately 2.8%. The sequencing input was PBMCs or T cells enriched from blood (not recorded which). These receptors came from a woman between 50 and 59 years old in a cohort exposed to, infected with or recovered from COVID-19 (not recorded which).

The chain employs TRBV27 and TRBJ2-3; D remains unclear. This CDR3 is 15 amino acids long. V gave up 5 bases and J gave up 2 bases, with 14 bases separating them. Looked up from germline, CDR1 is MNHEY and CDR2 is SMNVEV (reference sequence). This chain's CDR3 is CASSRRAGYTDTQYF. CDR3 DNA: TGTGCCAGCAGTAGACGCGCAGGTTACACAGATACGCAGTATTTT.

The CDR3 bases are TGTGCCAGCAGCTTAGGATCAAGCCCCTCGAACACTGAAGCTTTCTTT. This sequence encodes CASSLGSSPSNTEAFF. The chain recombines TRBV7-8 with TRBJ1-1; D call uncertain. V dropped 1 base and J dropped 1 base, with 13 bases sitting between them. This CDR3 has 16 residues. CDR1 is SGHVS and CDR2 is FQNEAQ in the germline V gene.

The rearrangement uses TRBV5-1 and TRBJ1-2, with a weak D call TRBD1 (6 bases). This CDR3 comprises 15 residues. Germline V gives CDR1 SGHRS, CDR2 YFSETQ. Trimming took off 7 bases at V and 8 bases at J, with 24 bases between the two ends. The chain's CDR3 is CASSTPQGPMRGYTF. The CDR3, as DNA: TGCGCCAGCTCTACTCCACAGGGACCTATGAGGGGCTACACCTTC.

This rearrangement joins TRBV10-2 to TRBJ1-2; 8 positions agree with TRBD1. V gave up 2 bases and J gave up 8 bases; unmatched junction bases: 16. Per germline, CDR1 WSHSY and CDR2 SAAADI. The CDR3 sequence is 17 residues long. The CDR3 loop reads CASSEPNTYRTGWGYTF. DNA for the CDR3: TGCGCCAGCAGTGAGCCAAATACCTATCGGACAGGGTGGGGCTACACCTTC.

The J gene is TRBJ2-1, the V gene TRBV5-6; D is ambiguous. The CDR3 covers 13 residues. Germline CDR1 is SGHDT and CDR2 is YYEEEE. Trimming took 0 bases from V and 5 from J, leaving 6 bases between them. The CDR3 here is CASSLGLDNEQFF. As DNA, the CDR3 is TGTGCCAGCAGCTTGGGACTTGACAATGAGCAGTTCTTC.

The chain carries TRBV7-2 and TRBJ2-7, with TRBD2 identical over 10 bases. CDR1 SGHTA and CDR2 FQGNSA come from the germline V gene. Unmatched junction bases numbered 9, after V lost 1 base and J lost 0 bases. The CDR3 totals 18 residues. In DNA form, the CDR3 reads TGTGCCAGCAGCTTAGGGGTGAGACTAGCGGGCTTCTCCTACGAGCAGTACTTC. Amino acid sequence: CASSLGVRLAGFSYEQYF.

The chain has TRBV30 and TRBJ1-2; unclear D gene. Per the germline V gene, CDR1 is GTSNPN and CDR2 is SVGIG (reference sequence). The CDR3 runs to 12 residues. The V gene lost 0 bases and the J gene lost 5 bases, with 7 bases spanning the gap. CDR3 in amino acids: CAWSVLGYGYTF. The DNA for the CDR3 is TGTGCCTGGAGTGTACTCGGGTATGGCTACACCTTC. The complete variable domain, with remaining parts taken from reference TRBV30 and TRBJ1-2, reads SQTIHQWPATLVQPVGSPLSLECTVEGTSNPNLYWYRQAAGRGLQLLFYSVGIGQISSEVPQNLSASRPQDRQFILSSKKLLLSDSGFYLCAWSVLGYGYTFGSGTRLTVV.

This chain joins TRBV5-6 and TRBJ1-2; D not resolved. This CDR3 region has 13 residues. CDR1 and CDR2 (germline): SGHDT, YYEEEE. Trimming stripped 0 bases from V and 6 bases from J, with 9 bases between. The CDR3 is CASSLAPTNGYTF. The CDR3 DNA reads as TGTGCCAGCAGCTTGGCCCCAACAAATGGCTACACCTTC.

The chain employs TRBV10-3 and TRBJ1-5, with D tentatively TRBD1 (5 bases). Germline values: CDR1 ENHRY, CDR2 SYGVKD. The CDR3 has 15 residues. Trimming removed 0 bases at V and 6 bases at J, with 12 bases between. CDR3 in amino acids: CAISESGAGFQPQHF. CDR3 nucleotides: TGTGCCATCAGTGAGTCTGGGGCAGGGTTTCAGCCCCAGCATTTT.